Listed below are T cell receptor beta chains from one sample, sequenced in a study of lymphopenia after photon versus proton radiotherapy. Assay used: immunoSEQ multiplex PCR; TCRdb lists only in-frame clones, some missing. The data contain fewer than 20,000 clones, roughly nine tenths of them singletons. This sample comprised peripheral blood, obtained from a patient treated with photon-based radiotherapy. The receptor set was obtained from a woman in her thirties or forties with cholangiocarcinoma. Both conserved end residues are part of each CDR3. Fields, in order: D gene, V gene, J gene, clone size, CDR3 protein, CDR3 DNA. A D gene is named only where the DNA matches it firmly. Rows may omit the clone size; those that give it use once, few, many or a size class.

>-|TRBV14|TRBJ2-7|-
CASSQDLLGVQQYF
TGTGCCAGCAGCCAAGACCTCCTCGGGGTTCAGCAGTACTTC
>-|TRBV28|TRBJ1-6|few
CASSSPGEGRDSPLHF
TGTGCCAGCAGTTCGCCGGGGGAGGGGAGGGATTCACCCCTCCACTTT
>-|TRBV19|TRBJ2-3|-
CASRASGSTDTQYF
TGTGCCAGTAGGGCCAGCGGGAGCACAGATACGCAGTATTTT
>-|TRBV19|TRBJ1-5|-
CASSILRGDSNQPQHF
TGTGCCAGTAGTATCCTTCGAGGGGATAGCAATCAGCCCCAGCATTTT
>-|TRBV30|TRBJ1-1|-
CAWDRGENTEAFF
TGTGCCTGGGACCGGGGGGAGAACACTGAAGCTTTCTTT
>-|TRBV19|TRBJ1-5|once
CASRGERGSNQPQHF
TGTGCCAGTAGGGGGGAGAGGGGTTCTAATCAGCCCCAGCATTTT
>-|TRBV7-9|TRBJ1-1|-
CASSPTMNTEAFF
TGTGCCAGCAGCCCCACTATGAACACTGAAGCTTTCTTT
>-|TRBV11-2|TRBJ2-2|once
CASSLEGTGELFF
TGTGCCAGCAGCTTAGAGGGCACCGGGGAGCTGTTTTTT
>-|TRBV19|TRBJ1-6|-
CASSPLPRTDSPLHF
TGTGCCAGTAGTCCCCTCCCCAGGACAGATTCACCCCTCCACTTT
>-|TRBV29-1|TRBJ1-1|-
CSVNRERGFPEAFF
TGCAGCGTAAACAGGGAGAGGGGGTTCCCTGAAGCTTTCTTT
>-|TRBV15|TRBJ2-6|-
CATSREEISGANVLTF
TGTGCCACCAGCAGAGAGGAGATCTCTGGGGCCAACGTCCTGACTTTC
>TRBD1|TRBV28|TRBJ1-5|-
CASSTTGDSNQPQHF
TGTGCCAGCAGTACGACAGGGGATAGCAATCAGCCCCAGCATTTT
>TRBD1|TRBV5-1|TRBJ2-1|-
CASSPGQGAYNEQFF
TGCGCCAGCAGCCCGGGACAGGGAGCCTACAATGAGCAGTTCTTC
>-|TRBV6-1|TRBJ1-2|few
CASSEQKGSLRGYTF
TGTGCCAGCAGTGAACAAAAGGGGAGTCTGCGTGGCTACACCTTC
>TRBD1|TRBV9|TRBJ2-7|-
CASSPGTGGSYEQYF
TGTGCCAGCAGCCCCGGGACAGGGGGCTCCTACGAGCAGTACTTC
>-|TRBV7-6|TRBJ2-7|-
CASSLIGGDEQYF
TGTGCCAGCAGCTTAATCGGAGGGGACGAGCAGTACTTC
>-|TRBV2|TRBJ1-1|-
CASSSDKGTEAFF
TGTGCCAGCAGTTCGGACAAAGGGACTGAAGCTTTCTTT
>-|TRBV27|TRBJ1-2|-
CASSLAATNGYTF
TGTGCCAGCAGTTTGGCCGCTACCAATGGCTACACCTTC
>-|TRBV19|TRBJ1-1|-
CASSANRQNTEAFF
TGTGCCAGTAGTGCAAATCGACAGAACACTGAAGCTTTCTTT
>-|TRBV6-1|TRBJ2-5|-
CASSEPLGETQYF
TGTGCCAGCAGTGAACCCCTAGGGGAGACCCAGTACTTC
>TRBD1|TRBV5-8|TRBJ1-2|once
CASSYRTGVNYGYTF
TGTGCCAGCAGCTATCGGACAGGGGTTAACTATGGCTACACCTTC
>-|TRBV28|TRBJ1-2|-
CASTPARYYGYTF
TGTGCCAGCACGCCCGCTAGGTACTATGGCTACACCTTC
>-|TRBV28|TRBJ1-1|-
CASSFGKRVTANTEAFF
TGTGCCAGCAGTTTCGGTAAGCGTGTGACAGCTAACACTGAAGCTTTCTTT
>-|TRBV5-4|TRBJ2-7|-
CASRIKGERIYEQYF
TGTGCCAGCAGGATTAAGGGCGAAAGGATCTACGAGCAGTACTTC
>-|TRBV27|TRBJ1-1|once
CASSLRALGTEAFF
TGTGCCAGCAGTTTACGGGCCCTGGGCACTGAAGCTTTCTTT
>-|TRBV5-6|TRBJ2-7|-
CASSLGVSYEQYF
TGTGCCAGCAGCTTGGGGGTTTCCTACGAGCAGTACTTC
>-|TRBV7-2|TRBJ2-1|-
CASSFTEAQTQQFF
TGTGCCAGCAGCTTCACTGAGGCCCAGACCCAGCAGTTCTTC
>-|TRBV30|TRBJ1-4|-
CAWKKGAEKLFF
TGTGCCTGGAAAAAGGGTGCTGAAAAACTGTTTTTT
>-|TRBV27|TRBJ1-6|-
CASSPPRGSNSPLHF
TGTGCCAGCAGTCCTCCCAGGGGAAGTAATTCACCCCTCCACTTT
>-|TRBV5-1|TRBJ1-1|-
CASSFVMNTEAFF
TGCGCCAGCAGCTTCGTCATGAACACTGAAGCTTTCTTT
>TRBD1|TRBV6-1|TRBJ2-3|-
CASSDRDRTTDTQYF
TGTGCCAGCAGTGACCGGGACAGGACTACAGATACGCAGTATTTT
>TRBD1|TRBV4-3|TRBJ1-6|-
CASSQEVRGYSPLHF
TGCGCCAGCAGCCAAGAGGTCAGGGGGTACTCACCCCTCCACTTT
>-|TRBV5-6|TRBJ2-1|once
CASSWRTVSSYNEQFF
TGTGCCAGCAGCTGGAGGACTGTTAGCTCCTACAATGAGCAGTTCTTC
>-|TRBV11-2|TRBJ2-1|-
CASSLDGPLDEQFF
TGTGCCAGCAGCTTGGACGGACCACTGGATGAGCAGTTCTTC
>-|TRBV25-1|TRBJ1-2|-
CASSVWGRNYGYTF
TGTGCCAGCAGTGTTTGGGGTAGGAACTATGGCTACACCTTC